This T cell receptor beta chain was profiled in a study of beta chain features in type 1 diabetes. This clone was found a few times. The antigen is undetermined. The isolated RNA, all of it, was reverse transcribed, so expressed TCRB transcripts were what got sequenced. Method: immunoSEQ multiplex PCR; TCRdb's copy keeps in-frame clones and lacks some. Of under 250,000 clones detected, approximately 13% appear once; the ten largest clones hold approximately 0.02%. Study findings and constraints: Moderately but significantly shorter TCRB CDR3s were found in Type 1 diabetes patients in all four CD4+ subsets. Any HLA type influence on TCRB rearrangement was left unresolved here.

The CDR3 sequence is 18 residues long. Germline V lookup: CDR1 LGHNA, CDR2 YNFKEQ. Trimming took 2 bases from V and 6 from J; bases not matched to a gene: 9. This clonotype was sampled from a man younger than 45 with type 1 diabetes. The genes are TRBV4-2 and TRBJ2-1; 14 bases fit TRBD2. The sequenced material came from naive CD4+ T cells from blood. CDR3 bases: TGTGCCAGCAGCCAATCCCGACTAGCGGGAGGGCAAAGCAATGAGCAGTTCTTC. Amino acid sequence: CASSQSRLAGGQSNEQFF.